The rows below give T cell receptor beta chains drawn from one sample of a study of blood T cell repertoires in COVID-19. Method: immunoSEQ multiplex PCR; TCRdb's copy keeps in-frame clones and lacks some. The table has under 60,000 clones, roughly 74% seen once; the top ten hold 25%. Sequenced material: peripheral blood. Source of these receptors: a human donor in a cohort sampled during active COVID-19. Both conserved end residues are part of each CDR3. Fields, in order: D gene, clone size, J gene, V gene, CDR3 DNA, CDR3 protein. A D gene is named only where the DNA matches it firmly. The listing skips clone size in some rows; elsewhere it reads once, few, many or a size class.

.,.,TRBJ2-2,TRBV27,TGTGCCAGCAGGGGGCGTCAGGCAGCAGGGGAGCTGTTTTTT,CASRGRQAAGELFF
TRBD2,.,TRBJ2-1,TRBV9,TGTGCCAGCAGCCCCCCTGGGTGGGAGCGGGAGTTTTTCGGTGAGCAGTTCTTC,CASSPPGWEREFFGEQFF
TRBD2,.,TRBJ2-1,TRBV30,TGTGCCTGTCAGCGGGGGTACAATGAGCAGTTCTTC,CACQRGYNEQFF
TRBD1,few,TRBJ2-3,TRBV5-1,TGCGCCAGCAGCACAGGGACAGACACTAGCACAGATACGCAGTATTTT,CASSTGTDTSTDTQYF
.,.,TRBJ2-5,TRBV20-1,TGCAGTGCTAGTCTGGTGGAGAGAAAGACCCAGTACTTC,CSASLVERKTQYF
.,.,TRBJ1-2,TRBV7-5,.,CVRSLVGPGTALGYTF
.,.,TRBJ2-5,TRBV18,TGTGCCAGCTCACCATCCCCGGAGACCCAGTACTTC,CASSPSPETQYF
.,.,TRBJ1-5,TRBV19,TGTGCCAGTAGTTCTGACAGGTTGACTCAGCCCCAGCATTTT,CASSSDRLTQPQHF
TRBD1,once,TRBJ1-6,TRBV19,TGTGCCAGTAGTCCGAGACAGGGGAGCTCCTATAATTCACCCCTCCACTTT,CASSPRQGSSYNSPLHF
.,many,TRBJ1-3,TRBV15,TGTGCCACCAGCAGTCCCGTCCTCGGTTCGGGAAACACCATATATTTT,CATSSPVLGSGNTIYF
.,once,TRBJ2-7,TRBV3-1/TRBV3-2,TGTGCCAGCAGCCAAGGATTCGGGAAGCACGAGCAGTACTTC,CASSQGFGKHEQYF
TRBD2,.,TRBJ2-7,TRBV3-1/TRBV3-2,TGTGCCAGCAGCCGCGGGTTAGCGGGAGGACTCTCCTACGAGCAGTACTTC,CASSRGLAGGLSYEQYF
TRBD1,few,TRBJ1-6,TRBV4-1,TGCGCCAGCAGCCAAAGCCCGAGGACAGGGTATAATTCACCCCTCCACTTT,CASSQSPRTGYNSPLHF
TRBD1,.,TRBJ1-5,TRBV19,TGTGCCAGTAGTCCGCGGGACAGGGGCAATCAGCCCCAGCATTTT,CASSPRDRGNQPQHF
.,.,TRBJ2-3,TRBV27,TGTGCCAGCAGGGTACTAGACGCGGATACGCAGTATTTT,CASRVLDADTQYF
TRBD2,.,TRBJ2-7,TRBV6-5,TGTGCCAGCAGCCTCAGACTAGCGGGGGGGCGCGAGCAGTACTTC,CASSLRLAGGREQYF
TRBD1,.,TRBJ1-2,TRBV18,TGTGCCAGCTCATACGACAGGGAGGAGGGCTATGGCTACACCTTC,CASSYDREEGYGYTF
.,.,TRBJ2-2,TRBV7-9,TGTGCCAGCAGCCCCACAGTGCGGGAGCTGTTTTTT,CASSPTVRELFF
.,.,TRBJ1-1,TRBV7-3,TGTGCCAGCAGCCCGTCCGGGCCAAGGGGCAGTGAAGCTTTCTTT,CASSPSGPRGSEAFF
.,.,TRBJ1-1,TRBV30,TGTGCCTGGAGTGTATATTGGCAAACTGAAGCTTTCTTT,CAWSVYWQTEAFF
.,.,TRBJ2-7,TRBV2,TGTGCCAGCTCGCCGCGGGTTACGGGCTACGAGCAGTACTTC,CASSPRVTGYEQYF
.,.,TRBJ1-3,TRBV4-3,TGCGCCAGCAGCCGAGAGTATGGGAGTGGAAACACCATATATTTT,CASSREYGSGNTIYF
.,.,TRBJ2-3,TRBV29-1,TGCAGCGTTGTTGGACACTTGGGACCACGGGGGAGCACAGATACGCAGTATTTT,CSVVGHLGPRGSTDTQYF
.,.,TRBJ2-4,TRBV18,TGTGCCAGCTCGAGGGGACTAGCCAAAAACATTCAGTACTTC,CASSRGLAKNIQYF
.,.,TRBJ1-5,TRBV6-1,TGTGCCAGCAGTGAAGGGGGGGGGCTCTTCAATCAGCCCCAGCATTTT,CASSEGGGLFNQPQHF
.,.,TRBJ1-3,TRBV19,TGTGCCAGTAGGCCTAAGCTAGGCGACGGAAACACCATATATTTT,CASRPKLGDGNTIYF
TRBD1,.,TRBJ1-2,TRBV12-3/TRBV12-4,TGTGCCAGCAAAGACAGGGTGTATGGCTACACCTTC,CASKDRVYGYTF
.,.,TRBJ1-1,TRBV29-1,TGCAGCGTATGGGCCGGACAGGAAGCTTTCTTT,CSVWAGQEAFF
TRBD1,.,TRBJ1-1,TRBV18,TGTGCCAGTTGGGACAGGGTTACTGAAGCTTTCTTT,CASWDRVTEAFF
.,.,TRBJ2-5,TRBV19,TGTGCCAGTAGTCTACAGGGTGAGACCCAGTACTTC,CASSLQGETQYF
.,once,TRBJ1-1,TRBV6-6,TGTGCCAGCAGTTACTGGTCTCGGTACACTGAAGCTTTCTTT,CASSYWSRYTEAFF
TRBD1,.,TRBJ2-1,TRBV19,TGTGCCAGTAGTGGGACAGTAAACAATGAGCAGTTCTTC,CASSGTVNNEQFF
TRBD1,.,TRBJ2-5,TRBV15,TGTGCCACCAGCGGACTCCGGACAGGGCAAGAGACCCAGTACTTC,CATSGLRTGQETQYF
TRBD2,few,TRBJ2-3,TRBV4-2,TGTGCCAGCAGCCAAGATCAGCGGGGGGCCGATACGCAGTATTTT,CASSQDQRGADTQYF
.,many,TRBJ2-7,TRBV4-3,TGCGCCAGCAGCCAGACTCGGGACACCTACTACGAGCAGTACTTC,CASSQTRDTYYEQYF
.,.,TRBJ1-5,TRBV19,TGTGCCAGTAGTATGGGGACAAATCAGCCCCAGCATTTT,CASSMGTNQPQHF
.,.,TRBJ1-3,TRBV5-1,TGCGCCAGCAGCCTGGGGTCGGTCTCTGGAAACACCATATATTTT,CASSLGSVSGNTIYF
.,.,TRBJ1-2,TRBV20-1,TGCAGTGCTAGTGCGGGGGTCGGCGACGGCTACACCTTC,CSASAGVGDGYTF
.,.,TRBJ2-3,TRBV5-1,TGCGCCAGCAGCTTGGGTTCGACTGCCATAACAGATACGCAGTATTTT,CASSLGSTAITDTQYF
.,.,TRBJ1-6,TRBV7-2,TGTGCCAGCAGCCGGGACTTGAGCTCCTATAATTCACCCCTCCACTTT,CASSRDLSSYNSPLHF
.,.,TRBJ1-5,TRBV11-3,TGTGCCAGCAGCTTAAGGGGAGGTCAGCCCCAGCATTTT,CASSLRGGQPQHF
.,.,TRBJ2-6,TRBV9,TGTGCCAGCAGCCTCGGACTTGCTGGGGCCAACGTCCTGACTTTC,CASSLGLAGANVLTF
TRBD1,.,TRBJ1-5,TRBV4-1,TGCGCCAGCAGCCAAGAAGTAGGCAGGGGGACCCTCCGCCAGCCCCAGCATTTT,CASSQEVGRGTLRQPQHF
.,.,TRBJ1-1,TRBV7-2,TGTGCCAGCACTCGACAGTCTAACACTGAAGCTTTCTTT,CASTRQSNTEAFF
.,once,TRBJ2-2,TRBV11-2,TGTGCCAGCAGCTTAGACAGGATCATCGGGGAGCTGTTTTTT,CASSLDRIIGELFF
TRBD1,.,TRBJ2-7,TRBV30,TGTGCCTGGAGTCGGGACAGGTACGAGCAGTACTTC,CAWSRDRYEQYF